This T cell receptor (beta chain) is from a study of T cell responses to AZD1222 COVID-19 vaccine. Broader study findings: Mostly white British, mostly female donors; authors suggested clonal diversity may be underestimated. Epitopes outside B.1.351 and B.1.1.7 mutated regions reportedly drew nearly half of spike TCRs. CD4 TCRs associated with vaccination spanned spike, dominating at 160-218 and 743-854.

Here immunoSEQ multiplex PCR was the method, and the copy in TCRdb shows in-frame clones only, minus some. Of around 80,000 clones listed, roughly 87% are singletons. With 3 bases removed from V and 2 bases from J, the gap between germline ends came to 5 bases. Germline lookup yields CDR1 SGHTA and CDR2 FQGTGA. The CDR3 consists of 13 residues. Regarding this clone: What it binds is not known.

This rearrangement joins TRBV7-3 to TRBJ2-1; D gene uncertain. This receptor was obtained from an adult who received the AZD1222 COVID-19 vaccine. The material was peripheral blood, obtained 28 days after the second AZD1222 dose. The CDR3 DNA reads TGTGCCAGCAGCTTTACAGCCTACAATGAGCAGTTCTTC. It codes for CASSFTAYNEQFF.